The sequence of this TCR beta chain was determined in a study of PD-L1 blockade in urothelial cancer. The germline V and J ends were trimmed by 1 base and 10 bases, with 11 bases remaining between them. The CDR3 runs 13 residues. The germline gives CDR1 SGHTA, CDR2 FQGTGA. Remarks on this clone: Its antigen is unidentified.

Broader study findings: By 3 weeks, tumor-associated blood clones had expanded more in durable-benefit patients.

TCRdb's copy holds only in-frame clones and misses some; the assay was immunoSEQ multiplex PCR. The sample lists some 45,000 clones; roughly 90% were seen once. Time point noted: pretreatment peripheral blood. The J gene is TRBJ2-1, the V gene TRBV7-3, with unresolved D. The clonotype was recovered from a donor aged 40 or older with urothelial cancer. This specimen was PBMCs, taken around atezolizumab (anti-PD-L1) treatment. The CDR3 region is CASSLSGPQEQFF. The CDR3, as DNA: TGTGCCAGCAGCTTAAGTGGGCCCCAGGAGCAGTTCTTC.